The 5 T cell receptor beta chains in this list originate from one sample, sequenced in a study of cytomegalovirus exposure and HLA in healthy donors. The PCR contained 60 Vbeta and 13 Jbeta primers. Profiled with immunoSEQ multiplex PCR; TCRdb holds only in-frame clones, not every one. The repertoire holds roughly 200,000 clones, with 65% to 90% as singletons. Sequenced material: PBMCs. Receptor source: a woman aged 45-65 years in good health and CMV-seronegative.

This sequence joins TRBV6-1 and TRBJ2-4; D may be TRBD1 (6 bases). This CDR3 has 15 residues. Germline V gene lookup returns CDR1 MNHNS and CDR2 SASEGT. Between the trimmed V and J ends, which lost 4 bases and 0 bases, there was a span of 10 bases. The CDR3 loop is CASSGQVLAKNIQYF. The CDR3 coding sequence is TGTGCCAGCAGTGGACAGGTACTAGCCAAAAACATTCAGTACTTC.

CDR3 in amino acids: CASSLGSGGNQPQHF. The CDR3 nucleotides read TGTGCCAGCAGTTTAGGTTCAGGGGGAAATCAGCCCCAGCATTTT. The chain recombines TRBV28 with TRBJ1-5; 7 nucleotides agree with TRBD1. Germline values: CDR1 MDHEN, CDR2 SYDVKM. The CDR3 runs 15 residues. Germline trimming cut 2 bases from V and 4 bases from J; bases unmatched to any gene: 5. The full variable domain, with the rest looked up from reference TRBV28 and TRBJ1-5, is DVKVTQSSRYLVKRTGEKVFLECVQDMDHENMFWYRQDPGLGLRLIYFSYDVKMKEKGDIPEGYSVSREKKERFSLILESASTNQTSMYLCASSLGSGGNQPQHFGDGTRLSIL.

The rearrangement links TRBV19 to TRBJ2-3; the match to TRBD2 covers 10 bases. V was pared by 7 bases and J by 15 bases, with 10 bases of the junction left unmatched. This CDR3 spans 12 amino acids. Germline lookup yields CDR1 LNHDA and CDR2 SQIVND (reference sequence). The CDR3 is CASTTGTSDLYF. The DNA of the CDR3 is TGTGCCAGTACTACCGGGACTAGCGATTTATATTTT.

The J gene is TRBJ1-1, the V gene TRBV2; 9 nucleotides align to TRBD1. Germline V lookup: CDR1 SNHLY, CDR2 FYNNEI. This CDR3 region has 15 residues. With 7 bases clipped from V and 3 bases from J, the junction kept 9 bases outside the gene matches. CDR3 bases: TGTGCCAGCACCGGGACAGGGATTTCCGACACTGAAGCTTTCTTT. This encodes CASTGTGISDTEAFF.

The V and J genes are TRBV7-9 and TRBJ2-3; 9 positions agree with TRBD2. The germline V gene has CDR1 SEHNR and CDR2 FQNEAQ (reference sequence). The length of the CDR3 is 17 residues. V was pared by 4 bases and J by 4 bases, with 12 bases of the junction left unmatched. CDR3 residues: CASSYTSGPPLSDTQYF. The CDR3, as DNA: TGTGCCAGCAGCTACACTAGCGGGCCCCCGTTGTCAGATACGCAGTATTTT.